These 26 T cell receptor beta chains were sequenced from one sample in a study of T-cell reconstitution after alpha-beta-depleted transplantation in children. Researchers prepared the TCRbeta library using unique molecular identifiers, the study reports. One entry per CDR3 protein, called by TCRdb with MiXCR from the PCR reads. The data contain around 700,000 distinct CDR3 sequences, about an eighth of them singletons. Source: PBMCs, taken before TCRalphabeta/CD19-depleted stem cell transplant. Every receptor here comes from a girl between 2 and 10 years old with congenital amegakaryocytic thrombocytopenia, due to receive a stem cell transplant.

CDR3 DNA sequence: TGCAGTGCGGCACGGGACGGTGGAAACACCATATATTTT. Translated: CSAARDGGNTIYF. V and J are TRBV20-1 and TRBJ1-3; maybe TRBD1 (5 bases). CDR1 is DFQATT and CDR2 is SNEGSKA in the germline V gene (reference sequence). The CDR3 runs 13 residues. V was cut by 6 bases and J by 3 bases, with 12 bases left in between.

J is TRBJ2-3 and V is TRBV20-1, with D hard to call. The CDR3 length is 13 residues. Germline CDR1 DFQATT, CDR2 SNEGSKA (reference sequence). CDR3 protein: CSPSDTSTDTQYF. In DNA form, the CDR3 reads TGCAGCCCCAGTGATACCTCCACAGATACGCAGTATTTT.

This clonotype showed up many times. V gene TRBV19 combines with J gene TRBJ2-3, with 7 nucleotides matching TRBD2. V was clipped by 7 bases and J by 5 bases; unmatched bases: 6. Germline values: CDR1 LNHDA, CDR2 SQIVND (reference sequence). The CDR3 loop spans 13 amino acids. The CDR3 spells CASNAGEEDTQYF. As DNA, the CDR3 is TGTGCCAGTAACGCGGGAGAGGAAGATACGCAGTATTTT.

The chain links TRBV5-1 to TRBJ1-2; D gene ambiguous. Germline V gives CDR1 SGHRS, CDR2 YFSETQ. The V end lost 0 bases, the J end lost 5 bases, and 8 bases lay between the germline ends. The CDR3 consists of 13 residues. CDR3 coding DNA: TGCGCCAGCAGCTTGGCCAACGGGTATGGCTACACCTTC. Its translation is CASSLANGYGYTF. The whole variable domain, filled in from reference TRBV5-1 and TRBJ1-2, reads KAGVTQTPRYLIKTRGQQVTLSCSPISGHRSVSWYQQTPGQGLQFLFEYFSETQRNKGNFPGRFSGRQFSNSRSEMNVSTLELGDSALYLCASSLANGYGYTFGSGTRLTVV.

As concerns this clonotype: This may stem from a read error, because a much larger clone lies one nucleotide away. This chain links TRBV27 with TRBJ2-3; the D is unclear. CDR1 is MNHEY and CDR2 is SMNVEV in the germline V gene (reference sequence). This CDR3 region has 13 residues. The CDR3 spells CTSTPSGQVTQYF. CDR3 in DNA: TGTACCAGCACTCCAAGTGGGCAGGTTACGCAGTATTTT.

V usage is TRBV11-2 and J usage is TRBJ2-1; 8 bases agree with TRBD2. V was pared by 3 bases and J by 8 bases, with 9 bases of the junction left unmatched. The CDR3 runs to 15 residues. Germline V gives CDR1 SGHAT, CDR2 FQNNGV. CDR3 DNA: TGTGCCAGCAGCTTTCGGGGACTAGTGGGAGATGAGCAGTTCTTC. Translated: CASSFRGLVGDEQFF.

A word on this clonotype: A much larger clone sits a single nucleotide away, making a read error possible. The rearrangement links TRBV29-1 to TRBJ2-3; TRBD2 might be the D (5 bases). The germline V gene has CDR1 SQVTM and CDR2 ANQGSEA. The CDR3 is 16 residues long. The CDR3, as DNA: TGCAGAGCCCGTAAATGTAGCGTGAGGCTTCCAGATACGCAGTATTTT. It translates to CRARKCSVRLPDTQYF.

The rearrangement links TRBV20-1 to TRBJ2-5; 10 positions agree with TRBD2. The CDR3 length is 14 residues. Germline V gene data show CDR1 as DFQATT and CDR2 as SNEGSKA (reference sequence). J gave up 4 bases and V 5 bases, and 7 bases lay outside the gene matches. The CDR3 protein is CSAGLAEVRETQYF. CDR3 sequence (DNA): TGCAGTGCTGGACTAGCGGAAGTTCGAGAGACCCAGTACTTC.

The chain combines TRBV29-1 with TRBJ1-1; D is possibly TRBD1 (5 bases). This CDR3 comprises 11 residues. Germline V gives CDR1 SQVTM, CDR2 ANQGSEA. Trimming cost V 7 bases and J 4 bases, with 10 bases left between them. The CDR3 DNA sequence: TGCAGCGCAGGGACTCGCACTGAAGCTTTCTTT. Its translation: CSAGTRTEAFF. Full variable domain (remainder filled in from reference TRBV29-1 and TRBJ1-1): SAVISQKPSRDICQRGTSLTIQCQVDSQVTMMFWYRQQPGQSLTLIATANQGSEATYESGFVIDKFPISRPNLTFSTLTVSNMSPEDSSIYLCSAGTRTEAFFGQGTRLTVV.

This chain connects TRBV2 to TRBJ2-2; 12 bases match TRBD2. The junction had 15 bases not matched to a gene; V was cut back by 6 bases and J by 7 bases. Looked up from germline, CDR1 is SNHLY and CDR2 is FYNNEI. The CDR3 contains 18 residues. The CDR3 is CASRPGTSGQSLSGELFF. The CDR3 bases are TGTGCCAGCAGACCCGGGACTAGCGGGCAGAGTCTAAGCGGGGAGCTGTTTTTT.

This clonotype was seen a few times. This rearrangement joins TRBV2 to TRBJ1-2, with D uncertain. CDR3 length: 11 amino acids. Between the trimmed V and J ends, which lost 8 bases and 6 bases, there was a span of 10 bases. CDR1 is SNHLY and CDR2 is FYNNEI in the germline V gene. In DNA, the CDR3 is TGTGCCAGCCGGAAGGCGGATGGCTACACCTTC. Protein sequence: CASRKADGYTF.

In nucleotides, the CDR3 is TGCAGCGTGCGGACAGGGACCTACGAGCAGTACTTC. Translation gives CSVRTGTYEQYF. The V and J genes are TRBV29-1 and TRBJ2-7, with 8 bases fitting TRBD1. The CDR3 is 12 residues long. Germline V gene data show CDR1 as SQVTM and CDR2 as ANQGSEA. The trim removed 6 bases at V and 2 bases at J, leaving 3 bases unmatched.

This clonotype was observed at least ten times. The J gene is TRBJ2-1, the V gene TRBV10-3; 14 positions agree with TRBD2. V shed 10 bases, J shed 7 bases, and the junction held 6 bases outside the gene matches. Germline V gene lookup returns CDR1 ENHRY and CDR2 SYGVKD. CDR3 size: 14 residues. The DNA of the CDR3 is TGTGCCACCACGACTAGCGGGAGGGCTAATGAGCAGTTCTTC. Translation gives CATTTSGRANEQFF.

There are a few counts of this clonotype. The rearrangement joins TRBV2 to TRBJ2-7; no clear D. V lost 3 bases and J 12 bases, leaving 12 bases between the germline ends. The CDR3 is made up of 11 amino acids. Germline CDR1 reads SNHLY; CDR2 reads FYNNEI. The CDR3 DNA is TGTGCCAGCAGTGAGGCAGCCCTTTGGTACTTC. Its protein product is CASSEAALWYF.

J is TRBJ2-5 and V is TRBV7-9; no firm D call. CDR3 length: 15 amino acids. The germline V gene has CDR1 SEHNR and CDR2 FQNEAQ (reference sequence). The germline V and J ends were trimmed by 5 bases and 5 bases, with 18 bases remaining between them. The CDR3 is CASSDGPTEGETQYF. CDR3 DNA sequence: TGTGCCAGCAGCGACGGACCTACCGAAGGGGAGACCCAGTACTTC.

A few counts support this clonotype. CDR3 DNA sequence: TGCGCCAGCAGCTTGGCCTCACACGCAGATACGCAGTATTTT. Protein sequence: CASSLASHADTQYF. This chain connects TRBV5-1 to TRBJ2-3; D remains ambiguous. V was cut by 0 bases and J by 4 bases, with 9 bases left in between. CDR3 size: 14 residues. Per the germline V gene, CDR1 is SGHRS and CDR2 is YFSETQ.

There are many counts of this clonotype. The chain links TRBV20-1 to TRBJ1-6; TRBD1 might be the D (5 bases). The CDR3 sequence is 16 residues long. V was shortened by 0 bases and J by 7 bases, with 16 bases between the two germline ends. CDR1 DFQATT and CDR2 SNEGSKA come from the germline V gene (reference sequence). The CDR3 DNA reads TGCAGTGCTAGAGATTTCCAGGGCTGGGGGAATTCACCCCTCCACTTT. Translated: CSARDFQGWGNSPLHF.

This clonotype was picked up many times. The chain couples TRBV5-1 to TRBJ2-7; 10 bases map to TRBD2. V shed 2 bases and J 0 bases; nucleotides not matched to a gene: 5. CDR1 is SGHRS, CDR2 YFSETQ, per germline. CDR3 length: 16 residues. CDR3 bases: TGCGCCAGCAGCTTTTATTCTAGCGGGAGCTCCTACGAGCAGTACTTC. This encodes CASSFYSSGSSYEQYF.

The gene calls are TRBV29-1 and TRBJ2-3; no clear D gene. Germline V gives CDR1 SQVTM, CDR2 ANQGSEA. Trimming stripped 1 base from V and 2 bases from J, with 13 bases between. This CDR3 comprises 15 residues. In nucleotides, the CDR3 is TGCAGCGTTGAAGGGGGAAGCCTCTCCACAGATACGCAGTATTTT. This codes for CSVEGGSLSTDTQYF.

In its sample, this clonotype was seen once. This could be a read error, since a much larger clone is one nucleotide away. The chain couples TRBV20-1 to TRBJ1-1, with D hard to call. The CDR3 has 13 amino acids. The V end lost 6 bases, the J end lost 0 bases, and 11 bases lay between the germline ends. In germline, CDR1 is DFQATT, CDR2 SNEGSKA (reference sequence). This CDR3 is CSAPRMLNTEAFF. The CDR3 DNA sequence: TGCAGTGCCCCGAGGATGCTGAACACTGAAGCTTTCTTT.

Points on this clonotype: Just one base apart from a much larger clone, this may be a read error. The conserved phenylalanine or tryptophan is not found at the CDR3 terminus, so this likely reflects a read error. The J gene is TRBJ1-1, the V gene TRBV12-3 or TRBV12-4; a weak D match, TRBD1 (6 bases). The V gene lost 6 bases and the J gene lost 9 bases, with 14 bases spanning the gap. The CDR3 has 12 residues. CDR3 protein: CASRDGQTKAFL. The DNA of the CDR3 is TGTGCCAGCAGAGACGGACAGACAAAAGCTTTCCTT.

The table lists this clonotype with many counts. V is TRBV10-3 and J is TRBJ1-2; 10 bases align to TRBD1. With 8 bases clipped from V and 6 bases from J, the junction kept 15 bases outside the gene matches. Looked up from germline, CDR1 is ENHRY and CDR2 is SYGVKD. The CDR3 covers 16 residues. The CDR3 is CAIGTGERARTNGYTF. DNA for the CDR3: TGTGCCATCGGGACAGGGGAGAGGGCTAGGACGAATGGCTACACCTTC.

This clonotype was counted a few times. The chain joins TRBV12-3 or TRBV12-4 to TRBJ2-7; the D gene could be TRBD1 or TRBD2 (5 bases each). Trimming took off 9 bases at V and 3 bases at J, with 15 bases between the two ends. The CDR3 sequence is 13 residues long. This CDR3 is CASKPGPDYEQYF. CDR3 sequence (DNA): TGTGCCAGTAAACCGGGACCCGACTACGAGCAGTACTTC.

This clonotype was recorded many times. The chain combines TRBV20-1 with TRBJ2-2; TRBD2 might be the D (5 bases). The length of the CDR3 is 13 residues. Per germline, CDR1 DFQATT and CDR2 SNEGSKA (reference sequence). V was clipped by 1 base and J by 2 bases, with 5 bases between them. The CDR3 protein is CSARGTNTGELFF. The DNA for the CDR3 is TGCAGTGCTAGAGGGACTAACACCGGGGAGCTGTTTTTT.

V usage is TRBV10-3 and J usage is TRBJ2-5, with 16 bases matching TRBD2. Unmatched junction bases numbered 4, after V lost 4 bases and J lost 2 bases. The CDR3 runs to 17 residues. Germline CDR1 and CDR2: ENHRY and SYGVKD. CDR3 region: CAISGGLAGGTQETQYF. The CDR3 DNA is TGTGCCATCAGTGGGGGACTAGCGGGAGGGACACAAGAGACCCAGTACTTC.

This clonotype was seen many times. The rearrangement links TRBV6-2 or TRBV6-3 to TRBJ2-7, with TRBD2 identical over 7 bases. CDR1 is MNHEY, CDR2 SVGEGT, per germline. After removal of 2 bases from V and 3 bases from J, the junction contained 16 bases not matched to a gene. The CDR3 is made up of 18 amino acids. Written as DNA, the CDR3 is TGTGCCAGCAGTTACCCGACAGAGATGCTAGCGGAGTTCTACGAGCAGTACTTC. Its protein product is CASSYPTEMLAEFYEQYF.